This TCR beta chain comes out of a study of T cells in women clearing cervical HPV infection. Overall study: Case blood was drawn when the lesion was first found; control blood after infection became undetectable.

Produced via immunoSEQ multiplex PCR; TCRdb's table is partial and in-frame only. The sample yields tens of thousands of clones, of which the top ten take up about 6.1%. The CDR3 spans 15 residues. In germline, CDR1 is SGHTA, CDR2 FQGNSA. Trimming pared 4 bases from V and 0 bases from J, leaving 10 bases between. Worth noting for this clone: The read halts 3 residues ahead of the CDR3 end, with the missing end drawn from the germline J gene.

The sequence derives from a woman aged 18 to 69 with a cervical HPV16 infection that either progressed to CIN3+ or cleared (not recorded which). Sequencing input: blood buffy coat. The chain uses TRBV7-2 and TRBJ1-5; the D is unclear. The CDR3 loop is CASSWTDYSNQPQHF. The covered CDR3 bases are TGTGCCAGCAGCTGGACGGACTATAGCAATCAGCCC.